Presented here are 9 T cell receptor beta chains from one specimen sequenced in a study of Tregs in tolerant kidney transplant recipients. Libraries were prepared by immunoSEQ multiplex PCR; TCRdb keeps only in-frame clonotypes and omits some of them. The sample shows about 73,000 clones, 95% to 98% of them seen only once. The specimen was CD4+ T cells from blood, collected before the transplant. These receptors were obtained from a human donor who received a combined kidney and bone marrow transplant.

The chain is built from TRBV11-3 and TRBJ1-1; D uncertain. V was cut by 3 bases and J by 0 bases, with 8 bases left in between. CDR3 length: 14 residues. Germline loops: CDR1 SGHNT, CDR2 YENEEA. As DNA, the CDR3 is TGTGCCAGCAGCTTCCCAGGAATGAACACTGAAGCTTTCTTT. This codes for CASSFPGMNTEAFF.

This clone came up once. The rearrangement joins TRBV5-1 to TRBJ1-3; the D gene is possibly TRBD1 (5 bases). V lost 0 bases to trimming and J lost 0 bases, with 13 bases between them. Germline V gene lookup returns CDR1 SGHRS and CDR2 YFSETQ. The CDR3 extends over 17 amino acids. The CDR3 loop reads CASSLVGRAISGNTIYF. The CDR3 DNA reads TGCGCCAGCAGCTTGGTGGGCAGGGCGATCTCTGGAAACACCATATATTTT.

CDR3 amino acids: CAGGGTGKETQYF. For the CDR3, the DNA is TGTGCCGGGGGGGGGACTGGAAAAGAGACCCAGTACTTC. V usage is TRBV2 and J usage is TRBJ2-5; 7 nucleotides match TRBD2. The CDR3 has 13 amino acids. V was pared by 11 bases and J by 3 bases, with 9 bases of the junction left unmatched. CDR1 is SNHLY, CDR2 FYNNEI, per germline.

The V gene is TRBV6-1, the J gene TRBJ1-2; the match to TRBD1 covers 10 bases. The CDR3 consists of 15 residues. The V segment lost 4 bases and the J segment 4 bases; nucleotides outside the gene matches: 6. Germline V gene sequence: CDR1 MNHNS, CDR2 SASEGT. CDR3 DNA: TGTGCCAGCAGTGTCCGGGGACAGGGGTCCTATGGCTACACCTTC. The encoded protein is CASSVRGQGSYGYTF.

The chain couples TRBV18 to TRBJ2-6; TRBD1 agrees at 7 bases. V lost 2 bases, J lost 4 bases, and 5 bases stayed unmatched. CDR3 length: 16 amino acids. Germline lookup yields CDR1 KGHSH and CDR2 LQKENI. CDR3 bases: TGTGCCAGCTCACCAACAGGGGTCAACGGGGCCAACGTCCTGACTTTC. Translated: CASSPTGVNGANVLTF.

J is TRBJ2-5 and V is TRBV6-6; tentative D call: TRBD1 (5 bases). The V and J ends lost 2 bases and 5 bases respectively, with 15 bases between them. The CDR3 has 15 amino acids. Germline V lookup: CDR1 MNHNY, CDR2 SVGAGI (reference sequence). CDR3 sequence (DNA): TGTGCCAGCAGTTACCAGGGCCCCGTTAGTGAGACCCAGTACTTC. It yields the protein CASSYQGPVSETQYF.

Here the CDR3 DNA reads TGTGCCAGCAGTGTTCAAGCGTCATATTATGGCTACACCTTC. It translates to CASSVQASYYGYTF. The V call is TRBV6-1, the J call TRBJ1-2, with D unresolved. CDR3 length: 14 residues. CDR1 and CDR2 from the germline V gene are MNHNS and SASEGT. V was shortened by 4 bases and J by 5 bases, with 14 bases between the two germline ends.

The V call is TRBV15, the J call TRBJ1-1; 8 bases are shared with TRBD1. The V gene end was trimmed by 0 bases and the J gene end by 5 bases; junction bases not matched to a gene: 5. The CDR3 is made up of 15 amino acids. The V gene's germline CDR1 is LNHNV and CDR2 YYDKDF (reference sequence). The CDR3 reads CATSREGTGLTEAFF. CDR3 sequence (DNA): TGTGCCACCAGCAGAGAGGGGACAGGCCTAACTGAAGCTTTCTTT.

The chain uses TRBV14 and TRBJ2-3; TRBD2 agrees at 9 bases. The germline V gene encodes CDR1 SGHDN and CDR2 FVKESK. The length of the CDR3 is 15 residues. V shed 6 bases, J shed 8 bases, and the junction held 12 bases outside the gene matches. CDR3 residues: CASSPRLAGSGTQYF. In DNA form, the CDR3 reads TGTGCCAGCAGTCCCCGGCTAGCGGGATCCGGTACGCAGTATTTT.